These 18 T cell receptor beta chains came from one sample sequenced in a study of Ad26.COV2.S vaccination and SARS-CoV-2 variants. Noted treatment: some 20 received Ad26.COV2.S at low or high dose, single or two shots; 5 received placebo; per-sample allocation not given. Vaccine and placebo recipients were sampled on day 63 after the first injection. The repertoire was sequenced with immunoSEQ multiplex PCR; TCRdb's copy has only in-frame clones and lacks some. The data hold some 480,000 clones, with approximately 90% observed a single time. The source material was peripheral blood, sampled in a trial of Ad26.COV2.S vaccine versus placebo. Receptors originate from a person aged 18-65 years who received the Ad26.COV2.S COVID-19 vaccine or a placebo.

The CDR3 DNA follows: TGTGCCAGCAGCTTAGCGGGGCAGCGCCTTAATCAGCCCCAGCATTTT. Translated: CASSLAGQRLNQPQHF. The rearrangement links TRBV7-2 to TRBJ1-5, with D maybe TRBD1 (5 bases). In germline, CDR1 is SGHTA, CDR2 FQGNSA. With 0 bases removed from V and 4 bases from J, the gap between germline ends came to 13 bases. The CDR3 extends over 16 amino acids.

The V and J genes are TRBV24-1 and TRBJ1-3, with 8 bases identical to TRBD1. V shed 2 bases, J shed 4 bases, and the junction held 0 bases outside the gene matches. Germline-derived CDR1 and CDR2 are KGHDR and SFDVKD. The CDR3 is 14 amino acids. CDR3 bases: TGTGCCACCAGTGATTCAGGGGGCGGAAACACCATATATTTT. It encodes CATSDSGGGNTIYF.

The V call is TRBV5-4, the J call TRBJ2-6; 11 positions match TRBD1. CDR1 is SGHNT, CDR2 YYREEE, per germline (reference sequence). The CDR3 runs 20 residues. The trim removed 0 bases at V and 4 bases at J, leaving 12 bases unmatched. The CDR3 region has the DNA TGTGCCAGCAGCTTGGGACTCAGGACAGGGGGCGCTTCCGGGGCCAACGTCCTGACTTTC. Its translation is CASSLGLRTGGASGANVLTF.

This chain uses TRBV30 with TRBJ2-5, with D possibly being TRBD2 (6 bases). Trimming cost V 8 bases and J 9 bases, with 25 bases left between them. This CDR3 spans 14 amino acids. CDR1 and CDR2 from the germline V gene are GTSNPN and SVGIG (reference sequence). CDR3 in DNA: TGTGCCGGAGGGCCGCCGGGTTGGAGTAGCGCCCAGTACTTC. Protein sequence: CAGGPPGWSSAQYF.

V is TRBV7-6 and J is TRBJ2-5, with a tentative D call TRBD1 (5 bases). Trimming took off 5 bases at V and 4 bases at J, with 14 bases between the two ends. Germline V gene data show CDR1 as SGHVS and CDR2 as FNYEAQ. The CDR3 has 14 residues. The CDR3 sequence: CASSHLQVGETQYF. The CDR3 DNA follows: TGTGCCAGCAGCCACCTACAGGTGGGAGAGACCCAGTACTTC.

The rearrangement links TRBV10-3 to TRBJ1-2; possible D gene TRBD1, 6 bases. Germline V gene sequence: CDR1 ENHRY, CDR2 SYGVKD. The V gene lost 11 bases and the J gene lost 4 bases, with 14 bases spanning the gap. This CDR3 is built from 12 residues. The CDR3 DNA reads TGTGCCTCCCGAGGACAGACCTATGGCTACACCTTC. It specifies CASRGQTYGYTF.

This sequence joins TRBV7-2 and TRBJ2-7, with 9 bases aligning to TRBD2. With V trimmed by 5 bases and J by 2 bases, 10 bases remained unmatched. CDR1 is SGHTA and CDR2 is FQGNSA in the germline V gene. The CDR3 contains 16 residues. The CDR3 DNA reads as TGTGCCAGCAGCCCCGGGACGGCGGGAGGGCCCTACGAGCAGTACTTC. Translation: CASSPGTAGGPYEQYF.

The chain recombines TRBV19 with TRBJ2-2; tentative D call: TRBD1 (6 bases). CDR3 length: 15 amino acids. Per germline, CDR1 LNHDA and CDR2 SQIVND (reference sequence). V was clipped by 0 bases and J by 6 bases, with 11 bases between them. The CDR3: CASSIDTKGAGELFF. The CDR3, as DNA: TGTGCCAGTAGTATAGACACTAAGGGGGCCGGGGAGCTGTTTTTT.

The chain's CDR3 is CASTTLAGGWNEQFF. In DNA form, the CDR3 reads TGTGCCAGTACCACCCTAGCGGGAGGCTGGAATGAGCAGTTCTTC. The chain carries TRBV19 and TRBJ2-1, with 11 bases fitting TRBD2. The J segment lost 7 bases and the V segment lost 7 bases, leaving 9 bases of the junction unmatched. The CDR3 runs 15 residues. The V gene's germline CDR1 is LNHDA and CDR2 SQIVND (reference sequence).

The rearrangement links TRBV25-1 to TRBJ2-5; the match to TRBD1 covers 7 bases. V was pared by 4 bases and J by 6 bases, with 5 bases of the junction left unmatched. This CDR3 has 13 residues. Germline values: CDR1 MGHDK, CDR2 SYGVNS. The CDR3 here is CASSGVRGQTQYF. For the CDR3, the DNA is TGTGCCAGCAGTGGGGTAAGGGGGCAGACCCAGTACTTC.

This clone was seen once. This chain uses TRBV3-1 (or the pseudogene TRBV3-2) with TRBJ1-1; D call uncertain. This CDR3 comprises 15 residues. V was pared by 4 bases and J by 1 base, with 13 bases between. From germline, CDR1 is LGHDT and CDR2 YNNKEL (reference sequence). CDR3 residues: CASSLQANRNTEAFF. In DNA form, the CDR3 reads TGTGCCAGCAGCCTCCAAGCGAACAGGAACACTGAAGCTTTCTTT.

This chain uses TRBV6-1 with TRBJ2-1; D remains unclear. The CDR3 has 12 residues. Germline values: CDR1 MNHNS, CDR2 SASEGT. With 2 bases removed from V and 7 bases from J, the gap between germline ends came to 6 bases. The CDR3, as DNA: TGTGCCAGCAGTGAATCCGGAAATGAGCAGTTCTTC. It encodes CASSESGNEQFF.

The chain carries TRBV28 and TRBJ2-5, with D possibly matching TRBD2 (6 bases). V was cut by 2 bases and J by 2 bases, with 12 bases left in between. The CDR3 extends over 15 amino acids. Germline V gene data show CDR1 as MDHEN and CDR2 as SYDVKM. CDR3 sequence: CASSLAPGAQETQYF. CDR3 DNA: TGTGCCAGCAGTTTAGCCCCGGGAGCACAAGAGACCCAGTACTTC.

This chain joins TRBV5-6 and TRBJ1-1; D might be TRBD1 (5 bases). The V gene lost 8 bases and the J gene lost 1 base, with 18 bases spanning the gap. Looked up from germline, CDR1 is SGHDT and CDR2 is YYEEEE. CDR3 length equals 15 residues. The CDR3 region is CASSRGTRRNTEAFF. As DNA, the CDR3 is TGTGCCAGTTCTCGTGGGACCAGGAGGAACACTGAAGCTTTCTTT.

V usage is TRBV29-1 and J usage is TRBJ2-1; a weak D match, TRBD2 (7 bases). CDR1 is SQVTM and CDR2 is ANQGSEA in the germline V gene. V shed 3 bases and J shed 6 bases, with 15 bases lying between them. The CDR3 is 14 amino acids. CDR3 bases: TGCAGCGTTGAGCGGAGGGGGGGGATCAATGAGCAGTTCTTC. This translates into CSVERRGGINEQFF.

This clone was observed once. The chain recombines TRBV5-6 with TRBJ2-3, with 8 positions matching TRBD2. The V and J ends lost 4 bases and 6 bases, in that order; junction bases with no gene match: 7. From germline, CDR1 is SGHDT and CDR2 YYEEEE. The CDR3 covers 14 residues. CDR3 DNA sequence: TGTGCCAGCAGCCCGGGACTAGGGTCTGATACGCAGTATTTT. Protein product: CASSPGLGSDTQYF.

To note about this clone: This specimen includes other DNA sequences encoding the same CDR3. V and J are TRBV12-3 or TRBV12-4 and TRBJ1-2; 7 bases match TRBD1. CDR3 length: 13 amino acids. The V gene end was trimmed by 5 bases and the J gene end by 4 bases; junction bases not matched to a gene: 4. The CDR3, as DNA: TGTGCCAGCAGTCCCCGGGACAGCTATGGCTACACCTTC. Protein product: CASSPRDSYGYTF.

V usage is TRBV7-9 and J usage is TRBJ1-2; no clear D. The CDR3 has 13 amino acids. The germline V gene has CDR1 SEHNR and CDR2 FQNEAQ (reference sequence). Trimming took off 2 bases at V and 2 bases at J, with 6 bases between the two ends. As DNA, the CDR3 is TGTGCCAGCAGCTTATCGCAGAACTATGGCTACACCTTC. As protein: CASSLSQNYGYTF.